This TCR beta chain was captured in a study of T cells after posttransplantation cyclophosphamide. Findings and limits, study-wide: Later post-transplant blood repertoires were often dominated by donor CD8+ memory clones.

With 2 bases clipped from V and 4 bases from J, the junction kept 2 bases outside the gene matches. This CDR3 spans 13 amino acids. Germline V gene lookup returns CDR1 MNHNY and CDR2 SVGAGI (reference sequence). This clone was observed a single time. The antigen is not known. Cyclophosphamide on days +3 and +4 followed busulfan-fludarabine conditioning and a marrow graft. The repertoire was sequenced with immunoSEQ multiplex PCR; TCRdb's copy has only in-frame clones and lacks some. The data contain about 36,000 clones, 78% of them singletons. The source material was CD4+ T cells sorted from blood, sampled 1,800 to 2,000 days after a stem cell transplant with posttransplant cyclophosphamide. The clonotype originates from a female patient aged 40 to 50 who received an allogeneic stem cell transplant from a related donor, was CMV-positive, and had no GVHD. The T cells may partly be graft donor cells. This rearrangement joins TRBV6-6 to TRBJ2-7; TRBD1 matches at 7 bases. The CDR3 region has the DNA TGTGCCAGCAGTTACAGGGGGCCTTACGAGCAGTACTTC. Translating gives CASSYRGPYEQYF.